The present TCR beta chain was sequenced within a study of shared clonotypes between healthy human individuals. Study-wide findings and caveats: Generally, naive subsets came out with larger estimated richness than memory subsets. The authors sampled blood alone, and tissue repertoires likely differ.

The CDR3 covers 14 residues. Germline values: CDR1 MNHEY, CDR2 SMNVEV (reference sequence). The V end was cut by 6 bases, the J end by 2 bases, with 13 bases between. Once extracted for a subset, genomic DNA was divided evenly among several immunoSEQ plates. Repertoires were generated with immunoSEQ multiplex PCR, while TCRdb's copy carries only in-frame clones and drops some. The table shows fewer than 3 million clones, with 80% to 95% occurring only once. Comment on this clone: The antigen is not known.

Specimen: naive CD4+ T cells from PBMCs. Sample subset: CD45RA+ positively selected. The genes are TRBV27 and TRBJ2-5; D is uncertain. The receptor's source is a man in his late teens or twenties in good health. Some clones in this sample may be carry-over from other donors' samples. The CDR3 nucleotides read TGTGCCAGCAGCCCCGATGTTGGGCAAGAGACCCAGTACTTC. Its translation: CASSPDVGQETQYF.